The clone carrying this T cell receptor (beta chain) was observed a single time. Its matching antigen is unknown. The sample comes from a study of T cells in localized non-small cell lung cancer. Notes on the study in general: Maximal T cell clonality occurred in uninvolved adjacent lung, with tumor ranking below it.

The V and J ends lost 2 bases and 2 bases, in that order; junction bases with no gene match: 3. The CDR3 has 15 residues. In germline, CDR1 is MNHNY, CDR2 SVGAGI (reference sequence). Some clones are missing from TCRdb's copy, which holds only in-frame ones; the method was immunoSEQ multiplex PCR. This table holds 25,000 to 35,000 clones, roughly nine tenths found once. V is TRBV6-6 and J is TRBJ2-5; 9 bases fit TRBD2. The TCR originated in a woman aged 35-70 years with stage I lung adenocarcinoma. The sample in question was peripheral blood, obtained before any cancer treatment. The CDR3 here is CASSYPGLAQETQYF. DNA for the CDR3: TGTGCCAGCAGTTACCCGGGACTAGCTCAAGAGACCCAGTACTTC.